Listed below are T cell receptor beta chains from one sample, sequenced in a study of T cell responses to AZD1222 COVID-19 vaccine. Clones were read by immunoSEQ multiplex PCR, and TCRdb kept only the in-frame ones, dropping some. The sample yields some 120,000 clones, 80% to 90% seen once. This specimen consisted of peripheral blood, obtained on day 0 of AZD1222 vaccination. These receptors were taken from an adult in good health. Each CDR3 is given with its conserved first and last residue. D genes are given only for firm matches. Rows may omit the clone size; those that give it use once, few, many or a size class.

v_gene: TRBV18; d_gene: NA; abundance: NA; j_gene: TRBJ1-5; CDR3nt: TGTGCCAGCTCCCCAGACGGGCCTGCCCAGCATTTT; CDR3aa: CASSPDGPAQHF
v_gene: TRBV6-5; d_gene: NA; abundance: NA; j_gene: TRBJ2-6; CDR3nt: TGTGCCAGCACCCGACAGCATGGGGCCAACGTCCTGACTTTC; CDR3aa: CASTRQHGANVLTF
v_gene: TRBV11-3; d_gene: TRBD1; abundance: NA; j_gene: TRBJ1-3; CDR3nt: TGTGCCAGCAGCTTAGACCGGGACAGGGCTGGAAACACCATATATTTT; CDR3aa: CASSLDRDRAGNTIYF
v_gene: TRBV19; d_gene: TRBD2; abundance: once; j_gene: TRBJ2-5; CDR3nt: TGTGCCAGTAGTATCGGACTAGCGGGAGGTAGGGAGACCCAGTACTTC; CDR3aa: CASSIGLAGGRETQYF
v_gene: TRBV9; d_gene: NA; abundance: NA; j_gene: TRBJ1-2; CDR3nt: TGTGCCAGCAGCCCCAGAGGACAGATGAACTATGGCTACACCTTC; CDR3aa: CASSPRGQMNYGYTF
v_gene: TRBV11-3; d_gene: TRBD2; abundance: NA; j_gene: TRBJ2-7; CDR3nt: TGTGCCAGCAGCTTAGAACTCTGGCGGGAGGGCCACTACGAGCAGTACTTC; CDR3aa: CASSLELWREGHYEQYF
v_gene: TRBV12-3/TRBV12-4; d_gene: NA; abundance: NA; j_gene: TRBJ1-5; CDR3nt: TGTGCCAGCAGTTTTACCGAGCCGCCCCAGCATTTT; CDR3aa: CASSFTEPPQHF
v_gene: TRBV30; d_gene: NA; abundance: NA; j_gene: TRBJ1-3; CDR3nt: TGTGCCTGGAGTGTAGGCGCGGGAAACACCATATATTTT; CDR3aa: CAWSVGAGNTIYF
v_gene: TRBV11-1; d_gene: NA; abundance: NA; j_gene: TRBJ1-1; CDR3nt: TGTGCCAGCACGAGGTTGGGTTTGAACACTGAAGCTTTCTTT; CDR3aa: CASTRLGLNTEAFF
v_gene: TRBV28; d_gene: TRBD1; abundance: NA; j_gene: TRBJ1-5; CDR3nt: TGTGCCAGCAATTGGGGAGGGGGCGGTTATCAGCCCCAGCATTTT; CDR3aa: CASNWGGGGYQPQHF
v_gene: TRBV3-1/TRBV3-2; d_gene: TRBD1; abundance: few; j_gene: TRBJ1-1; CDR3nt: TGTGCCAGCAGCGATGACAGGGAAGACACTGAAGCTTTCTTT; CDR3aa: CASSDDREDTEAFF